This TCR beta chain is drawn from a study of persistence of HIV-infected CD4 T cells. Stimulation used approximately 9.6 ug/mL lysate from CMV-infected fibroblasts. Memory cells lacking CD40L and CD69 with high CD45RO were sorted. The immunoSEQ assay was version 4, run in survey mode. Each sample used up to about 1 ug genomic DNA diluted to 10 ng/uL. This table comes from immunoSEQ multiplex PCR, and its TCRdb copy is limited to in-frame clones, with some not included. The table lists 25,000 to 35,000 clones, 82% of them singletons. A word on this clone: Its matching antigen is unknown.

This receptor was identified in an adult man with HIV who was CMV-seropositive. The source was CD4+ T cells sorted from PBMCs after roughly 18-hour stimulation, collected from a patient who received antiretroviral therapy.

CDR3 in DNA: TGTGCCATCAGTGAAGGGCAGGGGGCGTACGGTGAGCAGTTCTTC. It is translated as CAISEGQGAYGEQFF. The chain combines TRBV10-3 with TRBJ2-1; 8 nucleotides match TRBD1. There are 15 residues in the CDR3. The V and J ends lost 3 bases and 9 bases, in that order; junction bases with no gene match: 10. Germline CDR1 ENHRY, CDR2 SYGVKD.